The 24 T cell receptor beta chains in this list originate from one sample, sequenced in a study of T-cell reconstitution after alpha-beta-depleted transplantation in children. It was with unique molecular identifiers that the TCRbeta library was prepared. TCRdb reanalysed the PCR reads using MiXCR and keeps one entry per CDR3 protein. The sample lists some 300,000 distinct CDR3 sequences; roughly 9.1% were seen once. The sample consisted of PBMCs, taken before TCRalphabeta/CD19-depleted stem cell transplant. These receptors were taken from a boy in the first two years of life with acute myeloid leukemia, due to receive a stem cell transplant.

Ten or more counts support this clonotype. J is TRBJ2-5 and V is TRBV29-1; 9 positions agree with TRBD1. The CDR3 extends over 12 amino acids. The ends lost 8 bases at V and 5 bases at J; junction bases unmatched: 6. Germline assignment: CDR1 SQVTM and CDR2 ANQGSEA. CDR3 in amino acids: CSTNRGPETQYF. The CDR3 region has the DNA TGCAGCACAAACAGGGGGCCGGAGACCCAGTACTTC.

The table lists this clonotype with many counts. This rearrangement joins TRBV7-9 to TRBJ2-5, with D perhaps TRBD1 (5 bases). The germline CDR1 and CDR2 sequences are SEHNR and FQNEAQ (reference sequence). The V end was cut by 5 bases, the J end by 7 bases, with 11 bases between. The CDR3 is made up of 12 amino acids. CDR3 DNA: TGTGCCAGCAGCCCGTATAGGGGGACCCAGTACTTC. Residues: CASSPYRGTQYF.

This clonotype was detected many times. The CDR3 is CASSYSNLKTQYF. DNA of the CDR3: TGTGCCAGCAGTTACTCGAACCTGAAGACCCAGTACTTC. The V and J genes are TRBV6-5 and TRBJ2-5; no clear D. Trimming stripped 0 bases from V and 6 bases from J, with 8 bases between. CDR3 length: 13 amino acids. The germline V gene encodes CDR1 MNHEY and CDR2 SVGAGI.

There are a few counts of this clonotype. Here the CDR3 reads CASSPSPQGASPGLAETSTDTQYF. The CDR3 nucleotides read TGTGCCAGCTCACCAAGCCCACAGGGGGCGTCCCCGGGACTAGCGGAAACTTCCACAGATACGCAGTATTTT. The chain combines TRBV18 with TRBJ2-3; 11 bases align to TRBD2. From germline, CDR1 is KGHSH and CDR2 LQKENI. The CDR3 runs to 24 residues. J gave up 2 bases and V 2 bases, and 27 bases lay outside the gene matches.

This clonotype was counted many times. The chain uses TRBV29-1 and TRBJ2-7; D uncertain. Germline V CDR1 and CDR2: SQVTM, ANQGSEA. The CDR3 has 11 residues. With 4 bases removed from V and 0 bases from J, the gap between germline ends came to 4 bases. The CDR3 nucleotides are TGCAGCGTTGTCAACTCCTACGAGCAGTACTTC. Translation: CSVVNSYEQYF.

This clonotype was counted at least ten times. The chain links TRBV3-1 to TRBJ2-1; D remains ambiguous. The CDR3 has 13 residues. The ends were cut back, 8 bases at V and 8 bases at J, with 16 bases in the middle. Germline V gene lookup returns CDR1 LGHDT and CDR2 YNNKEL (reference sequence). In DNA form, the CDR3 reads TGTGCCAGCGTAGGAAAAGCGAGTTATGAGCAGTTCTTC. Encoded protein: CASVGKASYEQFF.

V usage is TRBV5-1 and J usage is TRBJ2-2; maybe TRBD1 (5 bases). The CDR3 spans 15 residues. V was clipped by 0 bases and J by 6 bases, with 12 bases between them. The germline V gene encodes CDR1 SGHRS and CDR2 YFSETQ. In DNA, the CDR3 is TGCGCCAGCAGCTTGGATGGCAGGGTCCCCGGGGAGCTGTTTTTT. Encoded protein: CASSLDGRVPGELFF.

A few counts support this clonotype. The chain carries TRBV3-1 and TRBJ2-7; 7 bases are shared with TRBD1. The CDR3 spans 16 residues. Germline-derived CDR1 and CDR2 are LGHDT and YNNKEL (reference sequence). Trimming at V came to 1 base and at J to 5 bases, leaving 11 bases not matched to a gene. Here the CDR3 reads CASSQGDRVKKNEQYF. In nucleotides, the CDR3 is TGTGCCAGCAGCCAAGGAGACAGGGTGAAAAAGAACGAGCAGTACTTC.

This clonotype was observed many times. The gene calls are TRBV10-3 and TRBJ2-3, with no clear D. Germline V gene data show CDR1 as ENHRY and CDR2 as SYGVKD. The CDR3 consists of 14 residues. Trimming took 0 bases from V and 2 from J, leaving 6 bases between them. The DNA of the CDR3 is TGTGCCATCAGTGAGTCGTTAGCCACAGATACGCAGTATTTT. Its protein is CAISESLATDTQYF.

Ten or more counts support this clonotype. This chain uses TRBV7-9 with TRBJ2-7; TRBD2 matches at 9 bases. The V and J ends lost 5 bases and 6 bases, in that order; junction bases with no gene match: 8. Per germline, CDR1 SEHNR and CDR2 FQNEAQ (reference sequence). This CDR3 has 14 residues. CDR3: CASSPLAGVGEQYF. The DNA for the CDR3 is TGTGCCAGCAGCCCGTTAGCGGGAGTTGGCGAGCAGTACTTC. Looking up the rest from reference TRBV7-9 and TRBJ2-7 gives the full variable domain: DTGVSQNPRHKITKRGQNVTFRCDPISEHNRLYWYRQTLGQGPEFLTYFQNEAQLEKSRLLSDRFSAERPKGSFSTLEIQRTEQGDSAMYLCASSPLAGVGEQYFGPGTRLTVT.

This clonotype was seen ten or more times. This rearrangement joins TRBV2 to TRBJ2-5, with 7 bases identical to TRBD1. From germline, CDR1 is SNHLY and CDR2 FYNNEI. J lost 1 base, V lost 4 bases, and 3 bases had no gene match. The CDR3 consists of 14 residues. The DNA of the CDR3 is TGTGCCAGCAGTGCCGGACAGGTCCAAGAGACCCAGTACTTC. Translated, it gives CASSAGQVQETQYF.

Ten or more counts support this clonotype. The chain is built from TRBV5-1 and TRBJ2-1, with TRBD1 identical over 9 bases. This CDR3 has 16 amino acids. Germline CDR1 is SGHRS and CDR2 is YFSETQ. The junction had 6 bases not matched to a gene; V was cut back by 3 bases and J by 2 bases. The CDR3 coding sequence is TGCGCCAGCAGCTCCACAGGGGGCCATACCTACAATGAGCAGTTCTTC. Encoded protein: CASSSTGGHTYNEQFF. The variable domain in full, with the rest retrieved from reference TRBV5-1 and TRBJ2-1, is KAGVTQTPRYLIKTRGQQVTLSCSPISGHRSVSWYQQTPGQGLQFLFEYFSETQRNKGNFPGRFSGRQFSNSRSEMNVSTLELGDSALYLCASSSTGGHTYNEQFFGPGTRLTVL.

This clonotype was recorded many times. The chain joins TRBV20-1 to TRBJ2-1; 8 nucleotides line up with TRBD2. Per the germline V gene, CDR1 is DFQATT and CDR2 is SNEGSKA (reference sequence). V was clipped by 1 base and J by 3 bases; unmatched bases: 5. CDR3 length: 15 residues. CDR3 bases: TGCAGTGCTAGAGTCGTAGCGGGAATCTACAATGAGCAGTTCTTC. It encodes CSARVVAGIYNEQFF.

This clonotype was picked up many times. CDR3 DNA sequence: TGTGCCAGCAGAGAGGGACGGAACACCGGGGAGCTGTTTTTT. Translated, it gives CASREGRNTGELFF. V is TRBV27 and J is TRBJ2-2; D is tentatively TRBD1 or TRBD2 (5 bases each). V dropped 6 bases and J dropped 1 base, with 9 bases sitting between them. Germline loops: CDR1 MNHEY, CDR2 SMNVEV (reference sequence). This CDR3 has 14 amino acids.

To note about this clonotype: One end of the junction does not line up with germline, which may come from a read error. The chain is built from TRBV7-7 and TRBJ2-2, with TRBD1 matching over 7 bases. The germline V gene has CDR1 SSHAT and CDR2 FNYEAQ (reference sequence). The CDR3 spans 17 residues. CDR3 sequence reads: CASSLVQGPSNTGELFF. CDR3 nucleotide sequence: TGTGCTAGCAGCTTAGTACAGGGGCCCTCGAACACCGGGGAGCTGTTTTTT.

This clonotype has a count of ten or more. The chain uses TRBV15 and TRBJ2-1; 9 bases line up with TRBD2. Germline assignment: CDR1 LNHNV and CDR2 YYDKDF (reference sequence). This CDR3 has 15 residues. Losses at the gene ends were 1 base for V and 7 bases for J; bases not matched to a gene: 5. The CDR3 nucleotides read TGTGCCACCAGCAGAGTCGGCGGGAGGGGGAATGAGCAGTTCTTC. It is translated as CATSRVGGRGNEQFF.

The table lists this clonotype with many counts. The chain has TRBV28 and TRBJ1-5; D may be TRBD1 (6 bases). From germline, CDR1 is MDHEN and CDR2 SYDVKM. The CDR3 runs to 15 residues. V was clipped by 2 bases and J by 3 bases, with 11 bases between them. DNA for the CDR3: TGTGCCAGCAGTTTAGAGCCAGGGGACAATCAGCCCCAGCATTTT. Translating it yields CASSLEPGDNQPQHF.

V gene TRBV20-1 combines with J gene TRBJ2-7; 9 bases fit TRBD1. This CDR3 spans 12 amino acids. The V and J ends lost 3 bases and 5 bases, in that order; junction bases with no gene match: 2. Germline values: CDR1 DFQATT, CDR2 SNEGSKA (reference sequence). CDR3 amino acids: CSASDRGNEQYF. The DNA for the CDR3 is TGCAGTGCTAGTGACAGGGGGAACGAGCAGTACTTC.

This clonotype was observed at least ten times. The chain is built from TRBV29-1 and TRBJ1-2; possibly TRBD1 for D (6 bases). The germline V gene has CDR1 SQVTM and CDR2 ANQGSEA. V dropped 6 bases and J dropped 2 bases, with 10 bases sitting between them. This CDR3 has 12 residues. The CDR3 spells CSVGQPNYGYTF. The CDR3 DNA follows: TGCAGCGTCGGACAGCCCAACTATGGCTACACCTTC. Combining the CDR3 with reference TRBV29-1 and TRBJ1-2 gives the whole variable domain SAVISQKPSRDICQRGTSLTIQCQVDSQVTMMFWYRQQPGQSLTLIATANQGSEATYESGFVIDKFPISRPNLTFSTLTVSNMSPEDSSIYLCSVGQPNYGYTFGSGTRLTVV.

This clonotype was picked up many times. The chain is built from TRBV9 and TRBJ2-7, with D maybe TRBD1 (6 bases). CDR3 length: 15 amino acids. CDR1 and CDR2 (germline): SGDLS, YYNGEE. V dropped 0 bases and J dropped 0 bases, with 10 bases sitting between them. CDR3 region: CASSVEWGLSYEQYF. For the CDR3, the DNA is TGTGCCAGCAGCGTAGAATGGGGGCTCTCCTACGAGCAGTACTTC.

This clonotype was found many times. As DNA, the CDR3 is TGCAGTGCCCGCGGACTAGCGGGGATAACCGAGCAGTTCTTC. It translates to CSARGLAGITEQFF. The gene calls are TRBV20-1 and TRBJ2-1, with 12 nucleotides matching TRBD2. Germline V gene lookup returns CDR1 DFQATT and CDR2 SNEGSKA (reference sequence). CDR3 length equals 14 residues. The J segment lost 10 bases and the V segment lost 6 bases, leaving 10 bases of the junction unmatched.

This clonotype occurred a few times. In DNA, the CDR3 is TGCGCCAGCAGCCAAGATCTAAGGGCCCACACTGAAGCTTTCTTT. This gives the protein CASSQDLRAHTEAFF. The chain has TRBV4-3 and TRBJ1-1; no firm D call. The CDR3 consists of 15 residues. V was clipped by 0 bases and J by 3 bases, with 11 bases between them. Germline V lookup: CDR1 LGHNA, CDR2 YSLEER.

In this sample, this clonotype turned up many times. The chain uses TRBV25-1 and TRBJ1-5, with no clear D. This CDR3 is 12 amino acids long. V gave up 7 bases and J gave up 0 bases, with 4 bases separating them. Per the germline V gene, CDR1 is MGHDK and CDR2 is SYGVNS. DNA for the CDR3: TGTGCCAGCATATCTAGCAATCAGCCCCAGCATTTT. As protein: CASISSNQPQHF.

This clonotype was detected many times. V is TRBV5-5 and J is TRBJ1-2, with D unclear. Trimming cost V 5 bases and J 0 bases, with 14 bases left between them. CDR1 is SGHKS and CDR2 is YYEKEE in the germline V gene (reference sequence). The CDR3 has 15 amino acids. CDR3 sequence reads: CASRPNMVSNYGYTF. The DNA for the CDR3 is TGTGCCAGCAGGCCAAATATGGTGTCTAACTATGGCTACACCTTC.